This T cell receptor beta chain derives from a study of blood T cell repertoires in COVID-19 (dated by TCRdb to 2018 to 2021). Background on the whole study: Samples from collaborators originated in the United States, Italy and Spain and spanned both the acute and convalescent phases of COVID-19. A freely available public database, intended as a resource for researchers studying the immune response to SARS-CoV-2, is where the repertoires were released. The material from the prospective study consisted of cDNA or gDNA derived from T cells, B-cell-depleted T cells, or PBMCs. Samples were obtained from the ongoing ImmuneRACE study (first 160 participants) and from 1,000 to 1,500 subjects provided by 6 global collaborators. The sample metadata nearly always contained a de-identified subject ID, COVID-19 status, age in years and sex. Where available, HLA class I and class II types were taken from metadata supplied by the sample provider and were not determined by assay-based typing. The dataset comprised deeply sampled blood TCRbeta repertoires from subjects exposed to, actively infected with, or recovered from COVID-19. What the authors observed across the whole study: Clinical and demographic metadata were provided uncurated, with the amount varying by source and participant.

The junction shows trimming of 7 bases on V and 6 bases on J, plus 24 bases between the germline ends. CDR1 LNHDA and CDR2 SQIVND were looked up in the germline V gene (reference sequence). The CDR3 starts with the cysteine, ends with the phenylalanine, and has 16 residues. CDR3 DNA only is kept here, 48 bases in frame from base 1. This clone was picked up a small number of times. It has no known antigen specificity. Per-base quality was not reported, and no clone a single base away is much larger than it. TCRbeta CDR3 regions were amplified from genomic DNA by means of the immunoSEQ Assay, a bias-controlled multiplex PCR. As for how the authors treated the data: Nucleated cell counts per sample were estimated from amplification of reference gene primers within the assay. Sequence reads were collapsed and filtered to measure the absolute abundance of every unique TCRbeta CDR3 rearrangement. For each sample, productive Simpson clonality was calculated by taking the square root of Simpson's diversity index across productive rearrangements. TCRdb took over this immuneACCESS table, retaining in-frame rearrangements with V and J assigned. Such tables are incomplete; in checked studies, under half of the missing clones stem from an unresolved V gene, and the remainder is unexplained. Clone size and the V and J calls come from that table; the DNA yielded D and trimming. The sample table records about 66,000 clones; 82% of these occur just once. The ten biggest clones cover approximately 6.6% of the sample.

Each collaborating institution followed its own protocols to collect whole blood in K2EDTA tubes. Collaborator samples were shipped for TCRbeta analysis as frozen whole blood, isolated PBMCs, or DNA extracted from either sample type. The sequence joins TRBV19 to TRBJ1-1; 5 matching bases give a weak D call of TRBD1. The sequenced sample consisted of peripheral blood. This TCR came from a man aged 55-75 years with acute or convalescent COVID-19. In nucleotide form, the sequence is TGTGCCAGTATGTCGGGGGGTCGGGGAAGGGGTCCTGAAGCTTTCTTT. Its coded protein is CASMSGGRGRGPEAFF.